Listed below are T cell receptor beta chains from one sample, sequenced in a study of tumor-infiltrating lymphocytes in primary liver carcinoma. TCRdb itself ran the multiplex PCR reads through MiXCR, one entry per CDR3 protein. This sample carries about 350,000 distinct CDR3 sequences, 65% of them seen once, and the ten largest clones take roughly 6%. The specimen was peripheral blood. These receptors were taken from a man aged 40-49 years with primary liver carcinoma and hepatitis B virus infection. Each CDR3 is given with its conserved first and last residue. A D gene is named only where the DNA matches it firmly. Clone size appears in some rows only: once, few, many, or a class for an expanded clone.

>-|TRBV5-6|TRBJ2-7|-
CASSLLTAFELSEEQYF
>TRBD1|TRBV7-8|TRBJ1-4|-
CASSADRGLPNEKLFF
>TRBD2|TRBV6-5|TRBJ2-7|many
CASSYGREGAYEQYF
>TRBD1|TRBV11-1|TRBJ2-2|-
CAVTSGGTGELFF
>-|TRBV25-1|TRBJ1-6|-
CASSEQRGRGPYNSPLHF
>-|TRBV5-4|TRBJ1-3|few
CASSPHASGNTIYF
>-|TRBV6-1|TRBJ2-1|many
CASSEIRNEQFF
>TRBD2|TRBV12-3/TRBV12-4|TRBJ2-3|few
CASRPRLQRERTDTQYF
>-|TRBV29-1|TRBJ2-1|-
CIIEDLPAQFF
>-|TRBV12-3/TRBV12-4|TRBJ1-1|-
CASSLTEHSNTEAFF
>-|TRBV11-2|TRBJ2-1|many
CASSLGGPSSEQFF
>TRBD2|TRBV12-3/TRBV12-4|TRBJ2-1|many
CASSSLAGAGYEQFF
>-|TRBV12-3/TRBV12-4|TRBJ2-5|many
CASSLGLQGTQYF
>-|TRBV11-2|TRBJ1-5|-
CPSSSSYNQPQHF
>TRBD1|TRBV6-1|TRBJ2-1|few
CASSESTGSFHFSYNEEFF
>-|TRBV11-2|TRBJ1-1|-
CASSSPLYSENIEAFF
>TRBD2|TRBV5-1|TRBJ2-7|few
CASSLTLGGRSYEQYF
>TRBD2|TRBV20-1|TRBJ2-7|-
CSAPGLAGYEQYF
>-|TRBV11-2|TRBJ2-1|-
CASSLGTGDFNEQFF
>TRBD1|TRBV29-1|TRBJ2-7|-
CSVVGQGVSYEEYF
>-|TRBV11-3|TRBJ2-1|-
CASQNRSYNGHFF
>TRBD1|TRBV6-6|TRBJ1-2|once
CASTGTGAYLYTF
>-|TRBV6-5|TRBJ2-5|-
CASSYSARRETQYF
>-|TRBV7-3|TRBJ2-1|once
CASSQGDSLQFF
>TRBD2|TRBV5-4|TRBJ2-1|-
CASSFAIAGGAGNEQFF
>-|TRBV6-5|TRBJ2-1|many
CASNSGYNEQFF
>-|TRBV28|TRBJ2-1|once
CASSYPRQYNEQFF
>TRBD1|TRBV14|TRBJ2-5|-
CASSHRAGGQETHYF
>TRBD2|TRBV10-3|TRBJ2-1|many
CAISGVEGTNTYNEQFF
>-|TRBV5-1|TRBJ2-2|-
CASKGPVTGELFF
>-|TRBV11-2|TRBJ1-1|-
CTSSPQMYTEAFF
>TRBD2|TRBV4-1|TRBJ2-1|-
CASSQVSGSGHNEQFF
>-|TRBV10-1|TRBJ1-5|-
CASPKRVGVKQPQHF
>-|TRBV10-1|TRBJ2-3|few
CASRAPGTDTQYF
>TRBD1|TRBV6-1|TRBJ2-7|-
CASILGQGPSHEQYF
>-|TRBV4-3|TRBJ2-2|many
CASSQDGGISRELFF
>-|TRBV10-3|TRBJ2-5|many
CAISEVGKTQYF
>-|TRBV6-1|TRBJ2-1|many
CASRYSDSSYNEQFF